Shown below are 2 T cell receptor beta chains from a single sample sequenced in a study of blood T cell repertoires in COVID-19. Some clones are missing from TCRdb's copy, which holds only in-frame ones; the method was immunoSEQ multiplex PCR. This table has 200,000 to 300,000 clones, roughly 90% appearing once. The material sequenced was peripheral blood. The receptors were sampled from a young man with active or convalescent COVID-19.

The chain employs TRBV4-2 and TRBJ2-1, with TRBD2 matching over 10 bases. CDR1 is LGHNA, CDR2 YNFKEQ, per germline. The CDR3 sequence is 16 residues long. Losses at the gene ends were 1 base for V and 4 bases for J; bases not matched to a gene: 4. In nucleotides, the CDR3 is TGTGCCAGCAGCCAAGCAATAGCGGGGGGTTACAATGAGCAGTTCTTC. It codes for CASSQAIAGGYNEQFF.

On this clone: Other DNA sequences within the sample encode an identical CDR3. The chain has TRBV29-1 and TRBJ2-1, with 13 bases that match TRBD2. Trimming took 6 bases from V and 8 from J; bases not matched to a gene: 4. Germline lookup yields CDR1 SQVTM and CDR2 ANQGSEA. The CDR3 runs to 13 residues. Written as DNA, the CDR3 is TGCAGCGTCAGACTAGCGGGGGGATATGAGCAGTTCTTC. Its translation: CSVRLAGGYEQFF.